This note documents a single T cell receptor beta chain sequence. From germline, CDR1 is GTSNPN and CDR2 SVGIG (reference sequence). V shed 4 bases and J 1 base; nucleotides not matched to a gene: 3. The CDR3 has 13 amino acids. The data belong to a study of control samples from healthy donors and cancer patients. Method: immunoSEQ multiplex PCR; TCRdb's copy keeps in-frame clones and lacks some. The table lists 170,000 or so clones, roughly 90% of them singletons. The TCR originated in a woman aged 50 to 65 in good health. Input material: blood. This chain connects TRBV30 to TRBJ1-1; 7 bases line up with TRBD1. CDR3 sequence (DNA): TGTGCCTGGACGGGACAGCAGAACACTGAAGCTTTCTTT. It yields the protein CAWTGQQNTEAFF.